These T cell receptor beta chains were read from a single sample in a study of PD-1 blockade in classical Hodgkin lymphoma. Produced via immunoSEQ multiplex PCR; TCRdb's table is partial and in-frame only. The sample holds under 20,000 clones, around 75% seen once. The starting material was CD4+ T cells from blood, obtained before the fourth cycle of nivolumab. The receptors stem from a human donor with classical Hodgkin lymphoma. Each CDR3 is given with its conserved first and last residue. A D gene is named only where the DNA matches it firmly. Where a row states a size, it is once, few, many or the class of an expanded clone; other rows omit it.

>TRBJ2-3|TRBD2|TRBV30|.
TGTGCCTGGAGTCCAGGACTAGCGATTCACACAGATACGCAGTATTTT
CAWSPGLAIHTDTQYF
>TRBJ1-1|.|TRBV27|once
TGTGCCAGCAGTGGAAGGGCCTCCGGGAACACTGAAGCTTTCTTT
CASSGRASGNTEAFF
>TRBJ2-7|.|TRBV4-1|few
TGCGCCAGCAGCCAAGAAAGTCTAGTCTACGAGCAGTACTTC
CASSQESLVYEQYF
>TRBJ1-3|TRBD1|TRBV6-5|.
TGTGCCAGCAGTCCGACAGGGCTGAGTGGAAACACCATATATTTT
CASSPTGLSGNTIYF
>TRBJ2-5|TRBD1|TRBV5-1|.
TGCGCCAGCAGGGATTGGGGAGACAGGGCTTTTGAGACCCAGTACTTC
CASRDWGDRAFETQYF
>TRBJ1-5|.|TRBV5-6|.
TGTGCCAGCAGCTTCACGGGAATAAGCAATCAGCCCCAGCATTTT
CASSFTGISNQPQHF
>TRBJ2-7|.|TRBV5-4|.
TGTGCCAGCAGCAAACCGGGACCCGGAAACTACGAGCAGTACTTC
CASSKPGPGNYEQYF
>TRBJ2-1|TRBD1|TRBV6-5|.
TGTGCCAGCAGGGGGACAGGGACCTACAATGAGCAGTTCTTC
CASRGTGTYNEQFF
>TRBJ1-5|.|TRBV19|.
TGTGCCAGTAGTATATTGGGCAGGGGTCAGCCCCAGCATTTT
CASSILGRGQPQHF
>TRBJ2-7|TRBD1|TRBV7-9|.
TGTGCCAGCAGCGAGACAGGGGGACCCTCCTACGAGCAGTACTTC
CASSETGGPSYEQYF
>TRBJ2-4|.|TRBV18|.
TGTGCCAGCTCACCACGTAAGGGTGACACCAGCAAAAACATTCAGTACTTC
CASSPRKGDTSKNIQYF
>TRBJ2-3|TRBD2|TRBV5-6|.
TGTGCCAGCAGCCCGGGACTAGCGGGAGTCCTCGGTACGCAGTATTTT
CASSPGLAGVLGTQYF
>TRBJ2-7|TRBD2|TRBV11-3|.
TGTGCCAGCAGCTTTGCTAGCGGACCCTACGAGCAGTACTTC
CASSFASGPYEQYF
>TRBJ1-2|.|TRBV7-2|.
TGTGCCAGCAGCCTATCCCGGAGGGGCGTTGGCTACACCTTC
CASSLSRRGVGYTF
>TRBJ2-1|TRBD2|TRBV6-5|medium-sized
TGTGCCAGCAGTTCGACTAGCGGGAGATACAATGAGCAGTTCTTC
CASSSTSGRYNEQFF
>TRBJ2-7|.|TRBV7-2|.
TGTGCCAGCAGCTTAGCGGGCAGCCAAGCCACCTACGAGCAGTACTTC
CASSLAGSQATYEQYF
>TRBJ2-7|.|TRBV27|.
TGTGCCAGCAGTTTTTCGGCAGGGCCCTACGAGCAGTACTTC
CASSFSAGPYEQYF
>TRBJ2-7|.|TRBV4-2|.
TGTGCCAGCAGCCAAGAGTTGAGCGTTCAGAGCTACGAGCAGTACTTC
CASSQELSVQSYEQYF
>TRBJ2-1|.|TRBV4-3|.
TGCGCCAGCAGCCAGGAGATTAGGAGCTACAATGAGCAGTTCTTC
CASSQEIRSYNEQFF
>TRBJ2-3|.|TRBV18|.
TGTGCCAGCTCACCACCGAACACAGATACGCAGTATTTT
CASSPPNTDTQYF
>TRBJ2-1|.|TRBV7-3|.
TGTGCCAGCAGCTTTTTTTCGACAGCAAAGCAGTTCTTC
CASSFFSTAKQFF
>TRBJ2-3|TRBD2|TRBV28|.
TGTGCCAGCACCTCCGCCCAGGGGACACTAGCGGGGGCATCCACAGATACGCAGTATTTT
CASTSAQGTLAGASTDTQYF
>TRBJ2-2|TRBD1|TRBV10-3|.
TGTGCCATCACCCCTGGACAGGAGAAGAACACCGGGGAGCTGTTTTTT
CAITPGQEKNTGELFF
>TRBJ2-7|.|TRBV27|.
TGTGCCAGCAGTTTCCGGACCCCGACGAGCGAGCAGTACTTC
CASSFRTPTSEQYF
>TRBJ1-3|.|TRBV5-1|.
TGCGCCAGCAGCACCAACGGAAACTCTGGAAACACCATATATTTT
CASSTNGNSGNTIYF
>TRBJ2-1|.|TRBV5-1|.
TGCGCCAGCAGCTTTCAGGGGAACAGCTACAATGAGCAGTTCTTC
CASSFQGNSYNEQFF
>TRBJ2-5|TRBD2|TRBV2|.
TGTGCCAGCGTACCCGGGGGGGCCAGAGAGACCCAGTACTTC
CASVPGGARETQYF
>TRBJ2-3|.|TRBV10-3|.
TGTGCCATCGGACCAACTAGCACAGATACGCAGTATTTT
CAIGPTSTDTQYF
>TRBJ2-2|.|TRBV28|.
TGTGCCAGCAGACCTAGTGGGGTCGGGGAGCTGTTTTTT
CASRPSGVGELFF
>TRBJ2-3|TRBD2|TRBV5-4|.
TGTGCCAGCGGAGAGGGCGGGGGGGTCCTATATAGCACAGATACGCAGTATTTT
CASGEGGGVLYSTDTQYF
>TRBJ2-7|TRBD2|TRBV10-1|few
TGCGCCAGCAGTGACGTGGGGACTAGCGGTAGCTCCTACGAGCAGTACTTC
CASSDVGTSGSSYEQYF
>TRBJ1-3|TRBD1|TRBV18|few
TGTGCCAGCTCACCCAATCTACAGGGGGCTGGAAACACCATATATTTT
CASSPNLQGAGNTIYF